The 20 T cell receptor beta chains below all came from one sample that was sequenced in a study of CD8 T cells in ankylosing spondylitis. TCRdb processed the 5' RACE reads anew with MiXCR; each CDR3 protein has one entry. The data show some 200,000 distinct CDR3 sequences, over 10% seen once. Specimen: blood, either unsorted or a sorted T cell fraction (not recorded which). These receptors all stem from a male donor with ankylosing spondylitis or in good health (not recorded which).

This clonotype was seen a few times. This rearrangement joins TRBV25-1 to TRBJ2-1, with D maybe TRBD2 (6 bases). The CDR3 is 12 residues long. The germline CDR1 and CDR2 sequences are MGHDK and SYGVNS. V gave up 6 bases and J gave up 7 bases, with 10 bases separating them. The CDR3, as DNA: TGTGCCAGCAGAATAGGGAGGAATGAGCAGTTCTTC. Translating it yields CASRIGRNEQFF.

This clonotype was recorded a few times. CDR3 nucleotide sequence: TGTGCCAGCAGCCAAGAACTAGCGGATCAAGAGACCCAGTACTTC. It codes for CASSQELADQETQYF. The chain recombines TRBV4-2 with TRBJ2-5; 8 bases map to TRBD2. V shed 0 bases and J 2 bases; nucleotides not matched to a gene: 2. Germline CDR1 LGHNA, CDR2 YNFKEQ. The CDR3 contains 15 residues.

In nucleotides, the CDR3 is TGTGCCAGTAGGGTAAATCAGCCCCAGCATTTT. This encodes CASRVNQPQHF. J is TRBJ1-5 and V is TRBV19; D is uncertain. Germline V gene sequence: CDR1 LNHDA, CDR2 SQIVND (reference sequence). The CDR3 is made up of 11 amino acids. Trimming removed 6 bases from V and 4 bases from J, with 4 bases in between. Filled out from reference TRBV19 and TRBJ1-5, the complete variable domain reads DGGITQSPKYLFRKEGQNVTLSCEQNLNHDAMYWYRQDPGQGLRLIYYSQIVNDFQKGDIAEGYSVSREKKESFPLTVTSAQKNPTAFYLCASRVNQPQHFGDGTRLSIL.

This clonotype has a handful of counts. The J gene is TRBJ1-5, the V gene TRBV27; TRBD1 is a possible D gene (5 bases). The CDR3 runs to 14 residues. V lost 5 bases to trimming and J lost 6 bases, with 14 bases between them. Looked up from germline, CDR1 is MNHEY and CDR2 is SMNVEV (reference sequence). The DNA of the CDR3 is TGTGCCAGCAGTGTAGGGGTAGATAGTCAGCCCCAGCATTTT. As protein: CASSVGVDSQPQHF.

The CDR3 coding sequence is TGCGCCAGCAGCCAAGCCTCTCTTGGCGAGCAGTACTTC. As protein: CASSQASLGEQYF. The chain couples TRBV4-1 to TRBJ2-7; D is unclear. The V gene's germline CDR1 is MGHRA and CDR2 YSYEKL. The CDR3 extends over 13 amino acids. V lost 1 base to trimming and J lost 6 bases, with 10 bases between them.

This clonotype turned up a few times. The chain joins TRBV12-3 or TRBV12-4 to TRBJ2-5; TRBD2 aligns across 10 bases. CDR3 length: 17 amino acids. The trim removed 5 bases at V and 1 base at J, leaving 10 bases unmatched. The CDR3 sequence is CASSRASGGLTQETQYF. CDR3 nucleotide sequence: TGTGCCAGCAGTCGGGCTAGCGGGGGTCTTACCCAAGAGACCCAGTACTTC.

This clonotype was picked up many times. This chain joins TRBV29-1 and TRBJ2-1; TRBD2 aligns across 11 bases. Per the germline V gene, CDR1 is SQVTM and CDR2 is ANQGSEA. Trimming removed 5 bases from V and 3 bases from J; junction bases left unmatched: 3. The CDR3 is 14 residues long. The CDR3 sequence is CSVSSGRSYNEQFF. As DNA, the CDR3 is TGCAGCGTTTCTAGCGGGAGGAGCTACAATGAGCAGTTCTTC.

The chain is built from TRBV30 and TRBJ2-2; the D is unclear. CDR3 size: 13 residues. The V gene lost 3 bases and the J gene lost 0 bases, with 5 bases spanning the gap. Per the germline V gene, CDR1 is GTSNPN and CDR2 is SVGIG (reference sequence). This CDR3 is CAWRPPNTGELFF. CDR3 bases: TGTGCCTGGAGGCCTCCGAACACCGGGGAGCTGTTTTTT.

This clonotype was counted between two and nine times. The rearrangement links TRBV12-3 or TRBV12-4 to TRBJ2-1; D is unresolved. CDR3 length equals 16 residues. Trimming took off 3 bases at V and 5 bases at J, with 17 bases between the two ends. DNA of the CDR3: TGTGCCAGCAGTTTTTCACTTGGGCCAAATAACAATGAGCAGTTCTTC. Protein: CASSFSLGPNNNEQFF.

This clonotype has just a few counts. The gene calls are TRBV28 and TRBJ2-5, with 7 bases lining up with TRBD2. Germline CDR1 and CDR2: MDHEN and SYDVKM. The CDR3 loop spans 16 amino acids. The ends lost 6 bases at V and 1 base at J; junction bases unmatched: 11. The CDR3 DNA reads as TGTGCCAGCAGCAGCGGGGAGGTGGGAGGCCAAGAGACCCAGTACTTC. This sequence encodes CASSSGEVGGQETQYF.

This clonotype has just a few counts. The gene calls are TRBV5-1 and TRBJ1-1; D unresolved. This CDR3 spans 13 amino acids. The V end lost 0 bases, the J end lost 10 bases, and 13 bases lay between the germline ends. Germline V gene sequence: CDR1 SGHRS, CDR2 YFSETQ. The CDR3 region is CASSLERVGRAFF. The CDR3, as DNA: TGCGCCAGCAGCTTGGAAAGGGTAGGTCGAGCTTTCTTT.

In this sample, this clonotype turned up many times. The rearrangement joins TRBV4-1 to TRBJ1-2; D not resolved. V lost 0 bases and J 4 bases, leaving 15 bases between the germline ends. The CDR3 runs 16 residues. Per germline, CDR1 MGHRA and CDR2 YSYEKL. CDR3 in DNA: TGCGCCAGCAGCCAAGATTCGGGGAGGTCTCTCTATGGCTACACCTTC. It is translated as CASSQDSGRSLYGYTF.

This clonotype was recorded only once. The chain joins TRBV20-1 to TRBJ2-1, with TRBD2 matching over 11 bases. With 1 base clipped from V and 4 bases from J, the junction kept 9 bases outside the gene matches. Germline-derived CDR1 and CDR2 are DFQATT and SNEGSKA (reference sequence). The CDR3 spans 17 residues. Here the CDR3 reads CSARGLAGNAHYNEQFF. The DNA of the CDR3 is TGCAGTGCTAGAGGACTAGCGGGGAACGCTCATTACAATGAGCAGTTCTTC.

The chain is built from TRBV5-1 and TRBJ2-7, with a weak D call TRBD2 (7 bases). The CDR3 contains 14 residues. The germline V gene encodes CDR1 SGHRS and CDR2 YFSETQ. The V gene lost 4 bases and the J gene lost 3 bases, with 14 bases spanning the gap. In nucleotides, the CDR3 is TGCGCCAGCAGCCGGGGGGCTGACTTCTACGAGCAGTACTTC. Protein: CASSRGADFYEQYF.

This chain links TRBV6-1 with TRBJ2-5; 9 nucleotides match TRBD1. This CDR3 contains 15 residues. Germline V gives CDR1 MNHNS, CDR2 SASEGT. The V and J ends lost 7 bases and 4 bases, in that order; junction bases with no gene match: 10. The CDR3 here is CASTSTGGGGETQYF. CDR3 DNA: TGTGCCAGCACCTCGACAGGGGGAGGAGGAGAGACCCAGTACTTC.

This chain uses TRBV9 with TRBJ2-1; 8 bases are a match to TRBD2. The ends lost 0 bases at V and 9 bases at J; junction bases unmatched: 5. Germline V lookup: CDR1 SGDLS, CDR2 YYNGEE. This CDR3 region has 14 residues. The chain's CDR3 is CASSVGTSRGEQFF. CDR3 DNA sequence: TGTGCCAGCAGCGTAGGGACTAGCAGGGGTGAGCAGTTCTTC.

In this sample, this clonotype turned up many times. The chain links TRBV11-2 to TRBJ2-5; 11 bases line up with TRBD2. Germline V gene sequence: CDR1 SGHAT, CDR2 FQNNGV. V shed 1 base and J 5 bases; nucleotides not matched to a gene: 15. The CDR3 has 19 amino acids. In DNA form, the CDR3 reads TGTGCCAGCAGCTTAGGTGGGACTAGCGGAACTTGGCCTAGGGAGACCCAGTACTTC. It codes for CASSLGGTSGTWPRETQYF.

The rearrangement uses TRBV20-1 and TRBJ2-1; 7 nucleotides line up with TRBD1. Losses at the gene ends were 0 bases for V and 5 bases for J; bases not matched to a gene: 7. The CDR3 is made up of 15 amino acids. The germline V gene has CDR1 DFQATT and CDR2 SNEGSKA (reference sequence). Written as DNA, the CDR3 is TGCAGTGCTAGAGATAGACAGGGAATTGACAATGAGCAGTTCTTC. Translated: CSARDRQGIDNEQFF.

The rearrangement links TRBV10-2 to TRBJ1-6; D is possibly TRBD1 (5 bases). The CDR3 runs to 17 residues. V shed 4 bases and J shed 1 base, with 14 bases lying between them. Germline-derived CDR1 and CDR2 are WSHSY and SAAADI. DNA for the CDR3: TGCGCCAGCAGTGGGAAACACCAGGGTTCCTATAATTCACCCCTCCACTTT. Translation gives CASSGKHQGSYNSPLHF.

This chain joins TRBV20-1 and TRBJ2-3; D is unclear. This CDR3 is built from 17 residues. The V end lost 3 bases, the J end lost 2 bases, and 21 bases lay between the germline ends. Germline V gene lookup returns CDR1 DFQATT and CDR2 SNEGSKA (reference sequence). This CDR3 is CSASGTLEWGYTDTQYF. CDR3 DNA: TGCAGTGCTAGCGGCACTCTTGAGTGGGGTTACACAGATACGCAGTATTTT.